The clone carrying this TCR beta chain qualifies as medium-sized (0.01 to 0.1%). Its specificity is not known. This entry is derived from a study of somatic mutations in cytotoxic T cells in rheumatoid arthritis. Study-wide context: Several of the V beta antibody-stained T-cell populations were flow-sorted at nearly 100% purity; V beta1+ cells were among them and were sequenced for TCRB.

Study results and limitations: Adjustment for multiple comparisons was not applied to the slight TRBV07 underrepresentation observed in rheumatoid arthritis patients. It was found that CD8+ T-cell clonality in rheumatoid arthritis patients did not differ significantly from that in age-matched healthy controls.

Positive magnetic bead selection separated CD4+ and CD8+ cells, and flow cytometry confirmed purity. The ends lost 3 bases at V and 4 bases at J; junction bases unmatched: 6. This CDR3 spans 15 amino acids. Germline V gives CDR1 SGHRS, CDR2 YFSETQ. Measured with immunoSEQ multiplex PCR; TCRdb has only the in-frame clones, and not every one. The sample carries 12,000 or so clones, roughly three quarters recorded once. The sequenced sample consisted of CD8+ T cells sorted from blood. The chain has TRBV5-1 and TRBJ2-1, with 8 bases identical to TRBD1. The sequence derives from a middle-aged man in good health. The CDR3 DNA reads TGCGCCAGCAGCTACGGGACAGGTACTTACAATGAGCAGTTCTTC. Residues: CASSYGTGTYNEQFF. Based on the CDR3 plus reference TRBV5-1 and TRBJ2-1, the full variable domain is KAGVTQTPRYLIKTRGQQVTLSCSPISGHRSVSWYQQTPGQGLQFLFEYFSETQRNKGNFPGRFSGRQFSNSRSEMNVSTLELGDSALYLCASSYGTGTYNEQFFGPGTRLTVL.